The 5 T cell receptor beta chains below come from one sample, sequenced in a study of T cell responses to AZD1222 COVID-19 vaccine. The method was immunoSEQ multiplex PCR; TCRdb's version includes in-frame clones alone and lacks a portion of them. The data contain about 140,000 clones, approximately 92% of them seen just once; the ten biggest clones take up approximately 7%. Sequenced material: peripheral blood, taken 28 days after the second AZD1222 dose. These receptors all come from an adult who received the AZD1222 COVID-19 vaccine.

The J gene is TRBJ1-1, the V gene TRBV7-3; D gene ambiguous. Between the trimmed V and J ends, which lost 7 bases and 5 bases, there was a span of 17 bases. This CDR3 region has 14 residues. From germline, CDR1 is SGHTA and CDR2 FQGTGA. In nucleotides, the CDR3 is TGTGCCAGCACCCCTTCGAGTGAAGGGACTGAAGCTTTCTTT. Amino acid sequence: CASTPSSEGTEAFF.

This chain joins TRBV28 and TRBJ2-7; 9 nucleotides agree with TRBD2. This CDR3 contains 15 residues. V lost 8 bases to trimming and J lost 2 bases; unmatched junction nucleotides: 10. Germline V gene lookup returns CDR1 MDHEN and CDR2 SYDVKM. CDR3 residues: CASEIAGATAYEQYF. CDR3 DNA: TGTGCCAGCGAGATAGCGGGGGCCACGGCCTACGAGCAGTACTTC.

The chain recombines TRBV15 with TRBJ2-7; 7 bases line up with TRBD2. The CDR3 loop spans 15 amino acids. The germline CDR1 and CDR2 sequences are LNHNV and YYDKDF (reference sequence). The J segment lost 2 bases and the V segment lost 0 bases, leaving 4 bases of the junction unmatched. For the CDR3, the DNA is TGTGCCACCAGCAGAGACCCGAGCGGGACCTACGAGCAGTACTTC. It yields the protein CATSRDPSGTYEQYF.

This sequence joins TRBV7-2 and TRBJ2-5; no clear D gene. The CDR3 has 13 amino acids. The V and J ends lost 2 bases and 5 bases respectively, with 9 bases between them. Germline V CDR1 and CDR2: SGHTA, FQGNSA. The CDR3 here is CASSLNIMETQYF. CDR3 bases: TGTGCCAGCAGCTTAAATATCATGGAGACCCAGTACTTC.

V and J are TRBV30 and TRBJ1-1; no definite D call. This CDR3 contains 15 residues. Deletions cut 2 bases from V and 0 bases from J, with 13 bases between. Germline V gene lookup returns CDR1 GTSNPN and CDR2 SVGIG (reference sequence). For the CDR3, the DNA is TGTGCCTGGAGTCTTCCCTTTTCCATGAACACTGAAGCTTTCTTT. It translates to CAWSLPFSMNTEAFF.